This TCR beta chain is drawn from a study of blood T cell repertoires in COVID-19. Libraries were prepared by immunoSEQ multiplex PCR; TCRdb keeps only in-frame clonotypes and omits some of them. The repertoire holds approximately 110,000 clones, with 65% to 85% as singletons. V dropped 2 bases and J dropped 2 bases, with 3 bases sitting between them. The CDR3 covers 11 residues. Germline V gene lookup returns CDR1 GTSNPN and CDR2 SVGIG (reference sequence). The clonotype originates from a man aged 45-65 years with acute or convalescent COVID-19. Sequencing was performed on peripheral blood. V gene TRBV30 combines with J gene TRBJ2-5, with D unresolved. The DNA for the CDR3 is TGTGCCTGGAGTCTACAAGAGACCCAGTACTTC. It yields the protein CAWSLQETQYF.